Listed here are 10 T cell receptor beta chains from one sample, sequenced in a study of shared clonotypes between healthy human individuals (dated by TCRdb to about 2020). The library came from the immunoSEQ multiplex PCR assay. The table comes from immuneACCESS by way of TCRdb, which keeps in-frame sequences with V and J called. Part of the clones is missing from these tables; in studies checked, under half for an unresolved V gene and the rest for unknown reasons. The sample includes about 1.5 million clones, with roughly 96% observed a single time. The ten biggest clones cover roughly 1.2% of the sample. Sequenced material: naive CD4+ T cells sorted from blood. The sample's cell subset or site label, decoded: CD45RA+ positively selected. These receptors all come from a man aged 25 to 40 in good health.

Notes on this clone: At the DNA level, this CDR3 is encoded by other sequences in the same sample as well. V is TRBV4-3 and J is TRBJ1-2, with D tentatively TRBD1 (6 bases). CDR1 and CDR2 from the germline V gene are LGHNA and YSLEER. Trimming removed 3 bases at V and 2 bases at J, with 7 bases between. This CDR3 has 13 amino acids. In DNA form, the CDR3 reads TGCGCCAGCAGCCAGACAGGAAACTATGGCTACACCTTC. The encoded protein is CASSQTGNYGYTF.

This clone has just one count. The chain employs TRBV9 and TRBJ2-6; D is undetermined. The CDR3 sequence is 15 residues long. Per the germline V gene, CDR1 is SGDLS and CDR2 is YYNGEE. V was clipped by 5 bases and J by 2 bases, with 11 bases between them. CDR3 in DNA: TGTGCCAGCAGTATCCCCGGCGCTGGGGCCAACGTCCTGACTTTC. It encodes CASSIPGAGANVLTF.

The chain has TRBV5-6 and TRBJ2-7; 9 nucleotides match TRBD2. Germline lookup yields CDR1 SGHDT and CDR2 YYEEEE. V lost 0 bases to trimming and J lost 4 bases; unmatched junction nucleotides: 2. The CDR3 sequence is 14 residues long. For the CDR3, the DNA is TGTGCCAGCAGCTTGGGCGGGAGGGATTACGAGCAGTACTTC. Protein product: CASSLGGRDYEQYF.

V and J are TRBV11-2 and TRBJ2-1, with a weak D call TRBD2 (5 bases). Trimming removed 5 bases from V and 9 bases from J, with 14 bases in between. The germline gives CDR1 SGHAT, CDR2 FQNNGV. The CDR3 sequence is 13 residues long. The CDR3 sequence is CASSQRAGGEQFF. The CDR3 DNA sequence: TGTGCCAGCAGCCAGAGGGCAGGCGGTGAGCAGTTCTTC.

About this clone itself: The sample holds other DNA sequences that translate to the same CDR3. The chain recombines TRBV5-1 with TRBJ2-7; TRBD1 is a possible D gene (5 bases). From germline, CDR1 is SGHRS and CDR2 YFSETQ. Trimming took off 2 bases at V and 1 base at J, with 13 bases between the two ends. The CDR3 runs to 15 residues. The CDR3 sequence: CASSLAGSESYEQYF. The DNA of the CDR3 is TGCGCCAGCAGCTTAGCAGGGTCAGAATCCTACGAGCAGTACTTC.

The V call is TRBV2, the J call TRBJ2-2; a weak D match, TRBD2 (6 bases). This CDR3 is built from 16 residues. Germline V CDR1 and CDR2: SNHLY, FYNNEI. The germline V and J ends were trimmed by 5 bases and 6 bases, with 19 bases remaining between them. The CDR3 region is CASSRRLGGGSGELFF. CDR3 bases: TGTGCCAGCAGTAGGCGACTAGGAGGAGGATCCGGGGAGCTGTTTTTT.

The chain carries TRBV7-8 and TRBJ1-2, with no clear D. This CDR3 has 14 residues. Per the germline V gene, CDR1 is SGHVS and CDR2 is FQNEAQ. Trimming removed 0 bases at V and 4 bases at J, with 9 bases between. Here the CDR3 reads CASSLAHKSYGYTF. In DNA form, the CDR3 reads TGTGCCAGCAGCTTAGCGCATAAAAGCTATGGCTACACCTTC.

The V call is TRBV19, the J call TRBJ2-7, with 12 bases aligning to TRBD1. V shed 5 bases, J shed 3 bases, and the junction held 8 bases outside the gene matches. This CDR3 has 16 residues. Germline V CDR1 and CDR2: LNHDA, SQIVND (reference sequence). The CDR3 coding sequence is TGTGCCAGTAGTCCCTACCGGGACAGGGGGCTCTACGAGCAGTACTTC. It is translated as CASSPYRDRGLYEQYF.

The gene calls are TRBV19 and TRBJ1-5; D is unresolved. V was clipped by 3 bases and J by 0 bases, with 12 bases between them. The CDR3 sequence is 16 residues long. The V gene's germline CDR1 is LNHDA and CDR2 SQIVND (reference sequence). As DNA, the CDR3 is TGTGCCAGTAGTATCATTGGGCCGGGTAGCAATCAGCCCCAGCATTTT. It encodes CASSIIGPGSNQPQHF.

The chain is built from TRBV29-1 and TRBJ1-1; TRBD1 matches 9 bases. Germline values: CDR1 SQVTM, CDR2 ANQGSEA. J lost 4 bases, V lost 6 bases, and 6 bases had no gene match. The CDR3 is 13 amino acids. The CDR3 protein is CSVGTGGTTEAFF. The CDR3 DNA reads TGCAGCGTAGGTACAGGGGGCACCACTGAAGCTTTCTTT. The variable domain in full, with the rest retrieved from reference TRBV29-1 and TRBJ1-1, is SAVISQKPSRDICQRGTSLTIQCQVDSQVTMMFWYRQQPGQSLTLIATANQGSEATYESGFVIDKFPISRPNLTFSTLTVSNMSPEDSSIYLCSVGTGGTTEAFFGQGTRLTVV.